This T cell receptor beta chain was captured by sequencing in a study of lymphopenia after photon versus proton radiotherapy. Assay used: immunoSEQ multiplex PCR; TCRdb lists only in-frame clones, some missing. The sample contains tens of thousands of clones, around 83% of which appear only once. J was trimmed by 3 bases and V by 0 bases; bases with no gene match: 3. This CDR3 spans 15 amino acids. Germline CDR1 reads SGHNT; CDR2 reads YYREEE (reference sequence). This TCR was sampled from a man aged 45 to 65 with gastric cancer. This chain joins TRBV5-4 and TRBJ2-5; 9 bases match TRBD2. The specimen was peripheral blood, collected from a patient treated with photon-based radiotherapy. The CDR3 coding sequence is TGTGCCAGCAGCTTGGCCTTAGCGGGAGAAGAGACCCAGTACTTC. Amino acid sequence: CASSLALAGEETQYF.